The 20 T cell receptor beta chains in this list originate from one sample, sequenced in a study of molecular identifiers for immune sequencing clone quantification. One entry per CDR3 protein, called by TCRdb with MiXCR from the PCR reads. This table holds over 60,000 distinct CDR3 sequences, around 19% found once. Input material: naive CD8+ T cells from blood, with Jurkat cell RNA spiked in. Subset here: FACS-sorted CD8+CD4-CCR7+CD45RA+ naive T cells. These receptors were obtained from a human donor in good health. Some libraries in this study had Jurkat cell RNA spiked in.

For this clonotype: This may be a read error, as it is one base from a much larger clone. The CDR3 does not end in the conserved phenylalanine or tryptophan, so this is likely a read error. This chain uses TRBV15 with TRBJ1-1; D unresolved. CDR1 is LNHNV and CDR2 is YYDKDF in the germline V gene (reference sequence). V was trimmed by 3 bases and J by 11 bases, leaving 25 bases between them. The CDR3 length is 16 residues. CDR3 residues: CATSRPVGRGEKEAFL. CDR3 nucleotides: TGTGCCACCAGCAGGCCGGTTGGGCGGGGAGAGAAGGAGGCTTTCCTT.

Concerning this clonotype: A junction boundary mismatches the germline segment, possibly from a read error. The chain has TRBV19 and TRBJ2-1, with D perhaps TRBD1 (5 bases). This CDR3 is built from 13 residues. Per germline, CDR1 LNHDA and CDR2 SQIVND (reference sequence). The CDR3 reads CGSGWGRYNEQFF. DNA for the CDR3: TGTGGCAGTGGCTGGGGCCGATACAATGAGCAGTTCTTC.

This clonotype was counted at least ten times. The V and J genes are TRBV12-3 or TRBV12-4 and TRBJ2-5; D is unresolved. The CDR3 loop spans 13 amino acids. Between the trimmed V and J ends, which lost 6 bases and 4 bases, there was a span of 12 bases. The CDR3 DNA reads TGTGCCAGCAGGCCCGAGGCGAGAGAGACCCAGTACTTC. Translation gives CASRPEARETQYF.

This clonotype was seen ten or more times. The J gene is TRBJ2-7, the V gene TRBV27; a possible D gene is TRBD1 (6 bases). Trimming took 8 bases from V and 4 from J, leaving 15 bases between them. This CDR3 spans 13 amino acids. CDR1 is MNHEY and CDR2 is SMNVEV in the germline V gene (reference sequence). The CDR3 here is CASGLGQRYEQYF. CDR3 bases: TGTGCCAGCGGATTAGGACAGAGATACGAGCAGTACTTC.

CDR3 coding DNA: TGTGCCAGCAGCCAAGAGCAGGGACTGGGTGGAAAACTGTTTTTT. This gives the protein CASSQEQGLGGKLFF. The chain has TRBV4-2 and TRBJ1-4, with D perhaps matching TRBD1 (5 bases). With 0 bases removed from V and 10 bases from J, the gap between germline ends came to 15 bases. Germline V gives CDR1 LGHNA, CDR2 YNFKEQ. This CDR3 contains 15 residues.

Notes on this clonotype: A much larger clonotype is one base distant, so this may be a read error. This chain links TRBV7-9 with TRBJ2-1, with D unresolved. The V end was cut by 5 bases, the J end by 5 bases, with 10 bases between. The V gene's germline CDR1 is SEHNR and CDR2 FQNEAQ (reference sequence). This CDR3 has 13 amino acids. The CDR3 DNA follows: TGTGCCAGCAGCATTACCGCAGACAATGAGCAGTTCTTC. Amino acids: CASSITADNEQFF. The full variable domain, in which reference TRBV7-9 and TRBJ2-1 provide the parts outside the CDR3, is DTGVSQNPRHKITKRGQNVTFRCDPISEHNRLYWYRQTLGQGPEFLTYFQNEAQLEKSRLLSDRFSAERPKGSFSTLEIQRTEQGDSAMYLCASSITADNEQFFGPGTRLTVL.

This chain joins TRBV27 and TRBJ2-3; 11 bases are a match to TRBD2. CDR3 length: 17 residues. Germline trimming cut 2 bases from V and 2 bases from J; bases unmatched to any gene: 6. Germline loops: CDR1 MNHEY, CDR2 SMNVEV (reference sequence). The CDR3 DNA reads as TGTGCCAGCAGTTTAATAAGACTAGCGGGATCCACAGATACGCAGTATTTT. Encoded protein: CASSLIRLAGSTDTQYF.

Turning to this clonotype: A much bigger clone sits one base away, suggesting this may be a read error. The rearrangement links TRBV10-3 to TRBJ2-7; TRBD1 agrees at 7 bases. In germline, CDR1 is ENHRY, CDR2 SYGVKD. This CDR3 is built from 15 residues. In DNA, the CDR3 is TGTGCCATCAGTCCCAAGACAGGGAACTCTTACGAGCAGTGCTTC. Protein: CAISPKTGNSYEQCF.

The table lists this clonotype with many counts. V is TRBV12-3 or TRBV12-4 and J is TRBJ2-4; unclear D gene. This CDR3 region has 16 residues. V was trimmed by 1 base and J by 0 bases, leaving 10 bases between them. The CDR3 sequence is CASSLGQYIAKNIQYF. As DNA, the CDR3 is TGTGCCAGCAGTTTAGGGCAGTACATAGCCAAAAACATTCAGTACTTC.

Of note for this clonotype: One junction end does not reproduce the germline sequence, and a read error may be involved. The CDR3 DNA reads TGCGCCGGCAGTTTACGCGTGAGCACAGATACGCAGTATTTT. This gives the protein CAGSLRVSTDTQYF. The gene calls are TRBV28 and TRBJ2-3; D remains ambiguous. Germline V lookup: CDR1 MDHEN, CDR2 SYDVKM. The CDR3 contains 14 residues.

This clonotype was seen repeatedly, ten times or more. The chain is built from TRBV7-9 and TRBJ2-7; D might be TRBD1 or TRBD2, each matching 5 bases. Germline CDR1 is SEHNR and CDR2 is FQNEAQ (reference sequence). The CDR3 has 12 residues. V was pared by 3 bases and J by 6 bases, with 9 bases between. CDR3 residues: CASSFSGTEQYF. In DNA, the CDR3 is TGTGCCAGCAGCTTTTCGGGGACCGAGCAGTACTTC.

Remarks on this clonotype: A much larger clone is a single base away; this may be a read error. The V call is TRBV27, the J call TRBJ2-4, with unresolved D. V was shortened by 6 bases and J by 2 bases, with 11 bases between the two germline ends. Germline V lookup: CDR1 MNHEY, CDR2 SMNVEV (reference sequence). This CDR3 region has 14 residues. CDR3 sequence: CASSPWGTKNIQYF. The CDR3 nucleotides read TGTGCCAGCAGCCCTTGGGGAACCAAAAACATTCAGTACTTC.

The sample holds many counts of this clonotype. The rearrangement links TRBV7-2 to TRBJ2-3; D gene unclear. This CDR3 has 12 residues. CDR1 is SGHTA and CDR2 is FQGNSA in the germline V gene. Deletions cut 3 bases from V and 0 bases from J, with 1 base between. This chain's CDR3 is CASSFSTDTQYF. In nucleotides, the CDR3 is TGTGCCAGCAGCTTTAGCACAGATACGCAGTATTTT.

This clonotype was picked up many times. The chain employs TRBV6-2 or TRBV6-3 and TRBJ2-7, with 10 bases that match TRBD2. This CDR3 is 14 amino acids long. CDR1 MNHEY and CDR2 SVGEGT come from the germline V gene. V shed 6 bases and J 1 base; nucleotides not matched to a gene: 3. CDR3 nucleotide sequence: TGTGCCAGCAGAGGACTAGCGGATTCCTACGAGCAGTACTTC. It yields the protein CASRGLADSYEQYF.

As concerns this clonotype: Since a much larger clone is just one base distant, this may be a read error. The chain joins TRBV3-1 to TRBJ2-7; 11 bases fit TRBD2. The CDR3 is 15 amino acids. Losses at the gene ends were 8 bases for V and 6 bases for J; bases not matched to a gene: 12. The V gene's germline CDR1 is LGHDT and CDR2 YNNKEL (reference sequence). This CDR3 is CASYAPRLAGGEQYF. For the CDR3, the DNA is TGTGCCAGCTATGCCCCCAGGCTAGCGGGAGGCGAGCAGTACTTC.

This clonotype was counted only a few times. The CDR3 nucleotides are TGTGCCAGCAGTTCCCTGGACAGGGGGCACACCGGGGAGCTGTTTTTT. Amino acids: CASSSLDRGHTGELFF. The J gene is TRBJ2-2, the V gene TRBV12-3 or TRBV12-4; TRBD1 matches at 11 bases. This CDR3 region has 16 residues. Trimming removed 4 bases from V and 3 bases from J; junction bases left unmatched: 4.

The chain is built from TRBV11-3 and TRBJ2-7; perhaps TRBD1 as D (5 bases). Germline CDR1 reads SGHNT; CDR2 reads YENEEA. The CDR3 contains 13 residues. V lost 5 bases and J 3 bases, leaving 11 bases between the germline ends. The CDR3 DNA sequence: TGTGCCAGCAGCAGCCCTGACAGCTACGAGCAGTACTTC. Translating it yields CASSSPDSYEQYF.

Written as DNA, the CDR3 is TGTGCCATCAGTGAGCCATATCGGGGCGAGCTCGAGCAGTACTTC. Amino acids: CAISEPYRGELEQYF. The chain has TRBV10-3 and TRBJ2-7; D possibly matches TRBD1 or TRBD2 (5 bases each). The CDR3 has 15 amino acids. V shed 2 bases and J shed 6 bases, with 17 bases lying between them. Germline-derived CDR1 and CDR2 are ENHRY and SYGVKD.

This clonotype was observed a handful of times. This CDR3 is CASTPVVLGEQYF. The CDR3 nucleotides are TGTGCCAGCACTCCAGTAGTCCTCGGCGAGCAGTACTTC. The chain joins TRBV7-2 to TRBJ2-7; D gene unclear. The CDR3 has 13 amino acids. Germline assignment: CDR1 SGHTA and CDR2 FQGNSA. The ends were cut back, 7 bases at V and 6 bases at J, with 16 bases in the middle.

This clonotype was found many times. This chain uses TRBV3-1 with TRBJ2-7, with D possibly TRBD1 on 6 matching bases. V lost 3 bases and J 3 bases, leaving 21 bases between the germline ends. The CDR3 covers 17 residues. Germline lookup yields CDR1 LGHDT and CDR2 YNNKEL (reference sequence). CDR3 protein: CASSHTVPGQRVYEQYF. Written as DNA, the CDR3 is TGTGCCAGCAGCCATACGGTACCGGGACAAAGAGTCTACGAGCAGTACTTC.